This T cell receptor beta chain was recovered during a study of early T cells in non-severe SARS-CoV-2 infection. Looking at the study overall: Sequencing used unsorted whole-blood bulk RNA, so chains lack pairing.

The TCR library protocol attached unique molecular identifiers to the individual cDNA molecules. TCRdb reanalysed the 5' RACE reads using MiXCR and keeps one entry per CDR3 protein. The repertoire holds roughly 41,000 distinct CDR3 sequences, with over 3.5% as singletons. This clonotype was obtained from an adult who was a healthcare worker with PCR-confirmed SARS-CoV-2 infection or an uninfected control (not recorded which). The specimen sequenced was whole blood.

DNA of the CDR3: TGTGCCAGCAGCTCAACAGGGGGCTGGAGCAATGAGCAGTTCTTC. Translation gives CASSSTGGWSNEQFF. V and J are TRBV7-3 and TRBJ2-1, with 9 bases identical to TRBD1. Germline V lookup: CDR1 SGHTA, CDR2 FQGTGA. Trimming removed 4 bases from V and 6 bases from J; junction bases left unmatched: 7. The CDR3 length is 15 residues.